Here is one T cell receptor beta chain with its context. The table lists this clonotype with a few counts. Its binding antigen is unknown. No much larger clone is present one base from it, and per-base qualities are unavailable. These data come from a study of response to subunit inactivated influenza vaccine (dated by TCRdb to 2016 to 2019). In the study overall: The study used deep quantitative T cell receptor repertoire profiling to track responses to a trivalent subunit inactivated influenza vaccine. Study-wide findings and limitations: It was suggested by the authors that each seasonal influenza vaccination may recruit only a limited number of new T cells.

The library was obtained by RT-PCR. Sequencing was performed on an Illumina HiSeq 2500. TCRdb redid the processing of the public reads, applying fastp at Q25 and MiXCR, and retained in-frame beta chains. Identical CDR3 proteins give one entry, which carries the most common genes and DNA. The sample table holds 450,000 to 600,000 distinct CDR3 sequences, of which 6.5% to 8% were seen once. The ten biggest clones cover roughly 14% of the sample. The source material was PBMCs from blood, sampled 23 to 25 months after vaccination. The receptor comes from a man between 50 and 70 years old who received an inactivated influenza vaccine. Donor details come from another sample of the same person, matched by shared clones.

For the CDR3, the sequence is CASTYERGYNEQFF. The DNA is TGTGCCAGCACCTATGAGAGGGGTTACAATGAGCAGTTCTTC. This sequence uses TRBV6-2 or TRBV6-3 and TRBJ2-1; the D call could be TRBD1 or TRBD2, with each sharing 5 bases. V is pared back by 7 bases and J by 4 bases, with 14 bases lying between the germline termini. Reading from cysteine to phenylalanine, the CDR3 counts 14 amino acids. Of all the DNA, just the CDR3 is kept, 42 bases in frame from base 1. From the germline V gene, CDR1 is MNHEY and CDR2 is SVGEGT.